This passage covers 8 T cell receptor beta chains from one sample sequenced in a study of T-cell reconstitution after alpha-beta-depleted transplantation in children. Preparation of the TCRbeta library was carried out with unique molecular identifiers. A single record per CDR3 protein comes from TCRdb applying MiXCR to the PCR reads. The sample consists of just over 950,000 distinct CDR3 sequences, about 29% of them appearing once. This specimen consisted of PBMCs, mostly from graft donor cells, obtained 360 days after TCRalphabeta/CD19-depleted stem cell transplant. The receptors come from a boy under three years old who had a stem cell transplant for SCID, so the T cells may come from the graft donor.

CDR3 DNA sequence: TGTGCCATCAGTGCTGGGACTAGCGGGGGCACAGATACGCAGTATTTT. Translated, it gives CAISAGTSGGTDTQYF. The chain carries TRBV10-3 and TRBJ2-3; 13 bases are a match to TRBD2. CDR1 and CDR2 (germline): ENHRY, SYGVKD. The CDR3 sequence is 16 residues long. The V gene end was trimmed by 4 bases and the J gene end by 1 base; junction bases not matched to a gene: 2.

The chain combines TRBV7-2 with TRBJ1-1; D is uncertain. Germline V lookup: CDR1 SGHTA, CDR2 FQGNSA. This CDR3 region has 15 residues. V was trimmed by 1 base and J by 0 bases, leaving 9 bases between them. The CDR3 DNA is TGTGCCAGCAGCTTAGATTCAGGTATGAACACTGAAGCTTTCTTT. It encodes CASSLDSGMNTEAFF.

Ten or more counts support this clonotype. The V gene is TRBV5-1, the J gene TRBJ2-1; 9 bases are shared with TRBD1. CDR3 size: 13 residues. Germline V gives CDR1 SGHRS, CDR2 YFSETQ. The ends lost 4 bases at V and 6 bases at J; junction bases unmatched: 2. The CDR3 here is CASSLTGGNEQFF. The CDR3 bases are TGCGCCAGCAGCCTGACAGGGGGCAATGAGCAGTTCTTC.

This clonotype was seen more than once but under ten times. The chain is built from TRBV20-1 and TRBJ2-4; D is unresolved. Germline V lookup: CDR1 DFQATT, CDR2 SNEGSKA (reference sequence). The CDR3 is 12 amino acids. With 2 bases removed from V and 0 bases from J, the gap between germline ends came to 2 bases. The CDR3 DNA reads TGCAGTGCTAGACTAGCCAAAAACATTCAGTACTTC. This encodes CSARLAKNIQYF.

This clonotype turned up a few times. The rearrangement links TRBV7-8 to TRBJ2-1; 10 positions agree with TRBD2. V was clipped by 2 bases and J by 1 base; unmatched bases: 8. Germline lookup yields CDR1 SGHVS and CDR2 FQNEAQ. The CDR3 length is 18 residues. CDR3 in amino acids: CASSLQRGGGRSYNEQFF. In DNA, the CDR3 is TGTGCCAGCAGCTTACAGCGGGGGGGAGGAAGGTCCTACAATGAGCAGTTCTTC. The variable domain in full, completed from reference TRBV7-8 and TRBJ2-1, reads GAGVSQSPRYKVAKRGQDVALRCDPISGHVSLFWYQQALGQGPEFLTYFQNEAQLDKSGLPSDRFFAERPEGSVSTLKIQRTQQEDSAVYLCASSLQRGGGRSYNEQFFGPGTRLTVL.

This rearrangement joins TRBV20-1 to TRBJ2-5; D unresolved. Per the germline V gene, CDR1 is DFQATT and CDR2 is SNEGSKA (reference sequence). The CDR3 spans 10 residues. With 7 bases removed from V and 5 bases from J, the gap between germline ends came to 8 bases. The CDR3 nucleotides are TGCAGTGGACATCGGGAGACCCAGTACTTC. It encodes CSGHRETQYF.

This chain connects TRBV27 to TRBJ1-4; D unclear. The germline gives CDR1 MNHEY, CDR2 SMNVEV (reference sequence). The ends were cut back, 4 bases at V and 5 bases at J, with 8 bases in the middle. The CDR3 is made up of 13 amino acids. The chain's CDR3 is CASSWQDNEKLFF. The CDR3 DNA is TGTGCCAGCAGTTGGCAGGACAATGAAAAACTGTTTTTT.

The chain combines TRBV4-2 with TRBJ2-7; a possible D gene is TRBD2 (6 bases). Per the germline V gene, CDR1 is LGHNA and CDR2 is YNFKEQ. Between the trimmed V and J ends, which lost 2 bases and 3 bases, there was a span of 23 bases. The CDR3 length is 18 residues. CDR3 nucleotides: TGTGCCAGCAGCCAAACATCAGCGGGTTGGGGGTCGAGCTACGAGCAGTACTTC. The encoded protein is CASSQTSAGWGSSYEQYF.